This TCR beta chain was found in a study of HIV-infected patients and healthy controls. V gave up 5 bases and J gave up 2 bases; unmatched junction bases: 4. CDR1 and CDR2 (germline): SGHNT, YYREEE (reference sequence). The CDR3 has 15 residues. This clonotype was seen at least ten times. cDNA was made from about 480 ng RNA using alpha and beta constant primers. Alpha and beta chain libraries were made separately by chain-specific third strand synthesis with multiplexing indices. All rearrangements within a chain used one primer pair; cDNA molecules carried barcodes. One entry per CDR3 protein results from TCRdb running MiXCR on the 5' RACE reads. The table shows about 9,300 distinct CDR3 sequences, with around 5.8% occurring only once. No cell fractionation was done, so the repertoire covers all unsorted peripheral blood T cells.

The sequence was collected from an adult in good health. The rearrangement joins TRBV5-4 to TRBJ2-3; 11 bases match TRBD2. Material: blood. CDR3: CASRGGLAATDTQYF. In DNA form, the CDR3 reads TGTGCCAGCAGGGGGGGACTAGCGGCCACAGATACGCAGTATTTT. Full variable domain (missing parts from reference TRBV5-4 and TRBJ2-3): ETGVTQSPTHLIKTRGQQVTLRCSSQSGHNTVSWYQQALGQGPQFIFQYYREEENGRGNFPPRFSGLQFPNYSSELNVNALELDDSALYLCASRGGLAATDTQYFGPGTRLTVL.